This TCR beta chain was recovered during a study of early T cells in non-severe SARS-CoV-2 infection. On the study more broadly: Bulk RNA from unsorted whole blood was sequenced; chains were unpaired. Study conclusions and caveats: Anti-spike CD8 responses were favored by VDJdb matching, which missed private and CD4 specificities.

Attachment of unique molecular identifiers was made to individual cDNA molecules. Via MiXCR, TCRdb re-called the 5' RACE reads, giving one row per CDR3 protein. This repertoire shows 34,000 or so distinct CDR3 sequences, about 10% found once; its top ten account for about 13%. This clonotype was observed a handful of times. Antigen unknown. The CDR3 runs to 14 residues. Per the germline V gene, CDR1 is SEHNR and CDR2 is FQNEAQ (reference sequence). The J segment lost 4 bases and the V segment lost 7 bases, leaving 5 bases of the junction unmatched. This sequence originates from an adult who was a healthcare worker with PCR-confirmed SARS-CoV-2 infection or an uninfected control (not recorded which). This chain links TRBV7-9 with TRBJ2-1; 9 bases match TRBD2. The sequenced sample was whole blood. The CDR3 coding sequence is TGTGCCAGCAACGGACTAGCGTCGTACAATGAGCAGTTCTTC. Translation: CASNGLASYNEQFF. Filled out from reference TRBV7-9 and TRBJ2-1, the complete variable domain reads DTGVSQNPRHKITKRGQNVTFRCDPISEHNRLYWYRQTLGQGPEFLTYFQNEAQLEKSRLLSDRFSAERPKGSFSTLEIQRTEQGDSAMYLCASNGLASYNEQFFGPGTRLTVL.